This entry describes one T cell receptor beta chain. What it binds is unknown. 13 Jbeta primers and 60 Vbeta primers were used for the PCR. Some clones are missing from TCRdb's copy, which holds only in-frame ones; the method was immunoSEQ multiplex PCR. In the table there are about 210,000 clones, under 85% of which are singletons. The data originate from a study of cytomegalovirus exposure and HLA in healthy donors. Study-wide results and caveats: Reported performance of the classifier showed diagnosis of cytomegalovirus status with high specificity and sensitivity.

The receptor comes from a woman between 50 and 59 years old in good health and CMV-seropositive. Source material: PBMCs.

The CDR3 nucleotides are TGTGCCAGCAGTAGGGGGACAGGGACTGAAAAACTGTTTTTT. Residues: CASSRGTGTEKLFF. The chain combines TRBV6-5 with TRBJ1-4, with 9 bases that match TRBD1. The length of the CDR3 is 14 residues. CDR1 is MNHEY and CDR2 is SVGAGI in the germline V gene. V gave up 5 bases and J gave up 7 bases; unmatched junction bases: 5.